This T cell receptor (beta chain) was identified during a study of blood T cell repertoires in COVID-19. J gave up 6 bases and V 3 bases, and 8 bases lay outside the gene matches. There are 15 residues in the CDR3. CDR1 and CDR2 from the germline V gene are WNHNN and SYGVQD (reference sequence). Assignments of participants to cohorts depended upon their own reported clinical history. The data were produced by immunoSEQ multiplex PCR, yet TCRdb's version contains in-frame clones alone and is incomplete. This sample has 150,000 or so clones, with more than 75% found just once. The V call is TRBV10-1, the J call TRBJ2-1, with TRBD2 matching 7 bases. The specimen was PBMCs or T cells enriched from blood (not recorded which). This receptor was taken from a man in his forties who had recovered from COVID-19. CDR3 DNA sequence: TGCGCCAGCAGTGAAATCTCACTAGCGCGCAATGAGCAGTTCTTC. Protein: CASSEISLARNEQFF.